The 2 T cell receptor beta chains in this list originate from one sample, sequenced in a study of T cell clonality in common variable immunodeficiency (dated by TCRdb to about 2015). The library was generated by the immunoSEQ multiplex PCR assay. TCRdb limited this immuneACCESS table to in-frame rearrangements with V and J called. A share of clones is missing; checked studies link under half to unresolved V genes, and the rest is unexplained. The table gives approximately 51,000 clones for this sample, with none occurring only once. Jointly, the top ten make up 5% to 6.5% of the sample. The sample taken for sequencing was peripheral blood mononuclear cells. All receptors come from a person between 18 and 75 years old in good health.

Many counts were recorded for this clone. The read terminates 3 residues before the CDR3 end, so the remaining end is supplied by the germline J gene. This chain links TRBV5-6 with TRBJ1-2, with TRBD1 matching over 10 bases. The CDR3 is 15 amino acids. The junction had 2 bases not matched to a gene; V was cut back by 0 bases and J by 3 bases. Germline lookup yields CDR1 SGHDT and CDR2 YYEEEE. The part of the CDR3 DNA that was read is TGTGCCAGCAGCTTGGGGGGGACAGGGGACTATGGC. Its translation: CASSLGGTGDYG. The whole CDR3 reads CASSLGGTGDYGYTF.

This clone was seen repeatedly, ten times or more. The CDR3 end is not reached by the read, which stops 3 residues before it; the germline J gene fills it in. V gene TRBV13 combines with J gene TRBJ2-1; TRBD2 matches 8 bases. The ends lost 1 base at V and 5 bases at J; junction bases unmatched: 4. This CDR3 is built from 15 residues. Germline CDR1 PRHDT, CDR2 FYEKMQ (reference sequence). CDR3 sequence reads: CASSLVRGGNNEQFF. CDR3 bases read: TGTGCCAGCAGCTTAGTACGGGGGGGAAACAATGAG.